This entry describes one T cell receptor (beta chain). Its antigen is as yet unknown. Losses at the gene ends were 6 bases for V and 0 bases for J; bases not matched to a gene: 7. The CDR3 length is 15 residues. Amplified TCR beta CDR3 regions came from RNA transcripts. Initially, a first-round RT-PCR of the TCR CDR3 employed the HTBI primer set. TCRdb reprocessed the multiplex PCR reads via MiXCR and lists one record per CDR3 protein. The repertoire consists of 530,000 or so distinct CDR3 sequences, with roughly a sixth occurring once and the leading ten covering about 16%. This entry is derived from a study of T cells in Graves' hyperthyroidism and ophthalmopathy. General observations from the study: Ophthalmopathy was identified by the model a median around 6.3 months ahead of onset.

PBMCs were obtained from over 8.5 ml fresh peripheral blood. This clonotype originated in a woman aged 18-30 years with Graves' ophthalmopathy. The rearrangement links TRBV12-3 or TRBV12-4 to TRBJ1-1; TRBD1 matches 7 bases. The sample taken for sequencing was blood. The CDR3 region has the DNA TGTGCCAGCAGAGCCGGGACAGCCGTGAACACTGAAGCTTTCTTT. As protein: CASRAGTAVNTEAFF.